This T cell receptor (beta chain) was obtained from a study of tissue T cells after allogeneic stem cell transplantation. V shed 3 bases, J shed 2 bases, and the junction held 5 bases outside the gene matches. The CDR3 consists of 16 residues. The germline CDR1 and CDR2 sequences are LGHNA and YSYQKL. Regarding time point: mouse harvest day 7 after allogeneic transplant. Mouse grafts combined 10^7 T-cell-depleted bone marrow cells with 10^6 splenic CD5+ T cells. Points on this clone: Its antigen is not known. The listed genes are named as in mouse. The read ends 1 residue early relative to the CDR3; the germline J gene fills the gap.

Findings and caveats of the study: Shared clones across patients were few; motif clustering revealed tissue-specific shared signatures.

Assay: immunoSEQ multiplex PCR; the TCRdb copy retains only in-frame clones and omits some. The table includes 5,500 to 7,000 clones, about 48% detected once. The chain joins TRBV2 to TRBJ2-5; 10 nucleotides line up with TRBD2. Sequenced: gut tissue. The receptor was derived from a female BALB/c mouse given C57BL/6 T cells with graft-versus-host disease after an allogeneic hematopoietic cell transplant. The CDR3 reads CASSHPDWGVQDTQYF. CDR3 DNA, as far as it was read: TGTGCCAGCAGCCACCCCGACTGGGGGGTCCAAGACACCCAGTAC.